This T cell receptor beta chain emerged from a study of PD-1 blockade in classical Hodgkin lymphoma. Generated by immunoSEQ multiplex PCR, the TCRdb table keeps only in-frame clones and is missing some. Among around 28,000 clones, 83% were seen once, and the ten largest hold 20% to 25%. The patients all showed relapse after autologous stem cell transplantation, while their brentuximab vedotin exposure varied. The CDR3 is 16 amino acids. Germline V CDR1 and CDR2: SGHDT, YYEEEE. Unmatched junction bases numbered 7, after V lost 1 base and J lost 3 bases. The receptor's source is a human donor with classical Hodgkin lymphoma. The sample in question was peripheral blood mononuclear cells (PBMCs), obtained before the second cycle of nivolumab. The chain carries TRBV5-6 and TRBJ1-3; 7 bases fit TRBD1. The CDR3 DNA follows: TGTGCCAGCAGCTTGTCAGGGGGAACGTTTGGAAACACCATATATTTT. Protein sequence: CASSLSGGTFGNTIYF.